This TCR beta chain came from a study of identical twins. TCRdb ran MiXCR on the 5' RACE reads and lists one entry per CDR3 protein. The sample contains about 660,000 distinct CDR3 sequences, over 8.5% of which appear only once. From germline, CDR1 is MGHDK and CDR2 SYGVNS. Trimming removed 6 bases from V and 5 bases from J, with 16 bases in between. The CDR3 spans 14 residues. The sample was also reused in another study, on yellow fever vaccine responses in identical twins.

Material: PBMCs. The receptor's source is a woman under 30 in good health. This chain joins TRBV25-1 and TRBJ2-5; no reliable D call. CDR3: CASRSDSGGETQYF. CDR3 coding DNA: TGTGCCAGCAGGTCGGATTCGGGTGGGGAGACCCAGTACTTC.